This T cell receptor (beta chain) stems from a study of cytomegalovirus exposure and HLA in healthy donors. Study-wide background: Genetic ancestry analysis placed approximately 79% of the 398 donors that were genotyped in the Caucasian-associated cluster.

In the case of this clone: Its antigen is as yet unknown.

This CDR3 comprises 15 residues. CDR1 and CDR2 from the germline V gene are LGHNA and YSLEER. Trimming at V came to 0 bases and at J to 4 bases, leaving 5 bases not matched to a gene. With 60 Vbeta and 13 Jbeta primers, the PCR was carried out. The repertoire was sequenced with immunoSEQ multiplex PCR; TCRdb's copy has only in-frame clones and lacks some. The sample records tens of thousands of clones, around 82% being singletons. Overall study results and limits: Cytomegalovirus association was assigned to around 150 TCR beta chains.

V usage is TRBV4-3 and J usage is TRBJ2-7, with TRBD1 matching 8 bases. The sample taken for sequencing was PBMCs. The receptor comes from a female donor in good health and CMV-seronegative. CDR3 coding DNA: TGCGCCAGCAGCCAAGAGGCAGGGGGCAGGTACGAGCAGTACTTC. Its translation: CASSQEAGGRYEQYF.